These 2 T cell receptor beta chains were all obtained from the same sample, sequenced in a study of naive and memory T cell subsets. Two oligonucleotides, mixed equimolar, formed the beta constant-region primer covering TRBC1 and TRBC2. TCRdb fed the UMI-ligation and nested PCR reads into MiXCR, producing one record per CDR3 protein. The sample has 140,000 to 150,000 distinct CDR3 sequences, approximately 15% seen once. Source material: naive CD4+ T cells from blood. These receptors were obtained from a human donor in good health.

This chain uses TRBV7-9 with TRBJ2-3; D gene unclear. Trimming took 1 base from V and 5 from J, leaving 7 bases between them. The V gene's germline CDR1 is SEHNR and CDR2 FQNEAQ (reference sequence). There are 13 residues in the CDR3. CDR3 nucleotides: TGTGCCAGCAGCTTAGAATGGGGAGATACGCAGTATTTT. Its translation is CASSLEWGDTQYF.

This clonotype was observed at least ten times. V usage is TRBV9 and J usage is TRBJ1-5; D perhaps matches TRBD1 (6 bases). V was shortened by 2 bases and J by 3 bases, with 9 bases between the two germline ends. The CDR3 consists of 14 residues. Germline V gives CDR1 SGDLS, CDR2 YYNGEE. CDR3 sequence (DNA): TGTGCCAGCAGCGTCGGACAGACCAATCAGCCCCAGCATTTT. This gives the protein CASSVGQTNQPQHF.